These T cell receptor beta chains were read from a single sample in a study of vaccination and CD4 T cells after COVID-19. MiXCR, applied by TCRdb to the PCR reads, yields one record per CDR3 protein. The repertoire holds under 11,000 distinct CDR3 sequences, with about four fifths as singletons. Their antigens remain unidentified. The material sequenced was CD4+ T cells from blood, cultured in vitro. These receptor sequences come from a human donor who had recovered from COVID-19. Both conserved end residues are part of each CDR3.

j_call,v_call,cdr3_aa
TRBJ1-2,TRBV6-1,CASRGGTENYGYTF
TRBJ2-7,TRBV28,CASSLAAGGSYEQYF
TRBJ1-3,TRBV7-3,CASSAGGSGNTIYF
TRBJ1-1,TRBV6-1,CASRPSRDTEAFF
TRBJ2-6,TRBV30,CAWSKVSGANVLTF
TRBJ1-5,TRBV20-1,CSVTGGLSNQPQHF
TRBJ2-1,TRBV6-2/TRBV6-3,CASSAWYEQFF
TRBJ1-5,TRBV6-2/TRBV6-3,CASRRRDREGQPQHF
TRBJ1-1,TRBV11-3,CASSLSALRNTEAFF
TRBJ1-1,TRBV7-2,CASSSPGQNEAFF
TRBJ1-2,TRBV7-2,CASSKTQRDLYGYTF
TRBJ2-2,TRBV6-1,CASSDSRLGNTGELFF
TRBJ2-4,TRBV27,CASGLSGRGSIQYF
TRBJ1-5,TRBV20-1,CSAPRGSLSNQPQHF
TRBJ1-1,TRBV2,CASSETTGPNTEAFF
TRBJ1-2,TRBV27,CASSRTGTGIGYTF
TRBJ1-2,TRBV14,CASSQGRRRDYGYTF
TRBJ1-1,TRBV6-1,CATWQGNEAFF
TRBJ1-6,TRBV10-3,CAISERTVSYNSPLHF